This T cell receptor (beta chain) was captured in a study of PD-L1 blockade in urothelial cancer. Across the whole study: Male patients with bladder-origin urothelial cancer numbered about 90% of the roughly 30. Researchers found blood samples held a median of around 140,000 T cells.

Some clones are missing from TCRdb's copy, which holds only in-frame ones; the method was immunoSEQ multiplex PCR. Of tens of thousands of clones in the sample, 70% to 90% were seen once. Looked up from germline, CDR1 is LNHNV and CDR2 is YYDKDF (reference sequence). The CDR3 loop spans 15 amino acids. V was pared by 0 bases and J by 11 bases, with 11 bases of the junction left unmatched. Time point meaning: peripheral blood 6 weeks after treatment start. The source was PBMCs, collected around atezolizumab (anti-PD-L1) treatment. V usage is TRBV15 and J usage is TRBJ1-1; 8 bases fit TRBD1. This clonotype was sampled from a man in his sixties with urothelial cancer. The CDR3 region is CATSRDFAYRGSAFF. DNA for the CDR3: TGTGCCACCAGCAGAGATTTTGCCTACAGGGGGTCCGCTTTCTTT.